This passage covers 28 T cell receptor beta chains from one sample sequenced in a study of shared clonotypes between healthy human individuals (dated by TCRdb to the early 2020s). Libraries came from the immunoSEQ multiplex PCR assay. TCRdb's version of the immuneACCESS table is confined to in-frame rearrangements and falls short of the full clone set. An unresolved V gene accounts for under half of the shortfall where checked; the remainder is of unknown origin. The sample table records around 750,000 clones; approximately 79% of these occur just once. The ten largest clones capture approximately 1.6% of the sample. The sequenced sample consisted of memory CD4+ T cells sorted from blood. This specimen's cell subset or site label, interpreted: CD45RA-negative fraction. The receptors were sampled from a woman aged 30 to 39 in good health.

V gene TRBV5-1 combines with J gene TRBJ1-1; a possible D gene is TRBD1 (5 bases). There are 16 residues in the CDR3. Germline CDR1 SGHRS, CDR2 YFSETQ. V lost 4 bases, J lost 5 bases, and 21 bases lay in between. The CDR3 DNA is TGCGCCAGCAGCCCAACCGTCAGGGTCGGGGGAACTGAAGCTTTCTTT. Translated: CASSPTVRVGGTEAFF. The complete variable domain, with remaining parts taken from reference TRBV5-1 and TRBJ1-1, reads KAGVTQTPRYLIKTRGQQVTLSCSPISGHRSVSWYQQTPGQGLQFLFEYFSETQRNKGNFPGRFSGRQFSNSRSEMNVSTLELGDSALYLCASSPTVRVGGTEAFFGQGTRLTVV.

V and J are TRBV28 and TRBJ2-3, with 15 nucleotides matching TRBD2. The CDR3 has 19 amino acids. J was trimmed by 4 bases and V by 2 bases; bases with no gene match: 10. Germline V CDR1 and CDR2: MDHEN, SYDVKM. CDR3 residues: CASSLRTSGRAEAPDTQYF. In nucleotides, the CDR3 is TGTGCCAGCAGTTTAAGGACTAGCGGGAGGGCCGAGGCCCCAGATACGCAGTATTTT.

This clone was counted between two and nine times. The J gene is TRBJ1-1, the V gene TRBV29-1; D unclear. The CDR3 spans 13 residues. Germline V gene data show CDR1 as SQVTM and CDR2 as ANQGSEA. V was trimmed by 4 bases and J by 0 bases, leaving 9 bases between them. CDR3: CSVAPQVNTEAFF. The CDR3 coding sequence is TGCAGCGTTGCACCCCAGGTGAACACTGAAGCTTTCTTT. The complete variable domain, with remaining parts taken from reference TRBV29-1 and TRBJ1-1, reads SAVISQKPSRDICQRGTSLTIQCQVDSQVTMMFWYRQQPGQSLTLIATANQGSEATYESGFVIDKFPISRPNLTFSTLTVSNMSPEDSSIYLCSVAPQVNTEAFFGQGTRLTVV.

The CDR3 spells CASSIPFRGRLNTEAFF. CDR3 nucleotide sequence: TGTGCCAGTAGTATACCCTTCCGTGGGAGGCTGAACACTGAAGCTTTCTTT. J is TRBJ1-1 and V is TRBV19; D remains unclear. The V gene lost 2 bases and the J gene lost 0 bases, with 16 bases spanning the gap. The CDR3 is made up of 17 amino acids. Germline V gene lookup returns CDR1 LNHDA and CDR2 SQIVND (reference sequence).

The CDR3 loop reads CASSTPGTGSYEQYF. Here the CDR3 DNA reads TGTGCCAGCAGTACCCCCGGGACAGGGTCCTACGAGCAGTACTTC. This chain connects TRBV28 to TRBJ2-7; 9 nucleotides align to TRBD1. Losses at the gene ends were 5 bases for V and 1 base for J; bases not matched to a gene: 6. Looked up from germline, CDR1 is MDHEN and CDR2 is SYDVKM. CDR3 length: 15 amino acids.

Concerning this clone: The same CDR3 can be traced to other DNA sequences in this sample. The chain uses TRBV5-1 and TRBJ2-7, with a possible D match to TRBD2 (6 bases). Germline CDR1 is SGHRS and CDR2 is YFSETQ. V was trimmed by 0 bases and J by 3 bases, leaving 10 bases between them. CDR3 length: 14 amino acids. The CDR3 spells CASSLAGLLYEQYF. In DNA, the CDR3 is TGCGCCAGCAGCTTGGCCGGACTACTCTACGAGCAGTACTTC.

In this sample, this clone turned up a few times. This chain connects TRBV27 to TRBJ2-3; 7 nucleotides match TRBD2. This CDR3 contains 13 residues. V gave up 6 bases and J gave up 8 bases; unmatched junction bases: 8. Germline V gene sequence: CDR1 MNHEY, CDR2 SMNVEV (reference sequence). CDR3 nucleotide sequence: TGTGCCAGCAGCGTCGAGCGGGAAGCTACGCAGTATTTT. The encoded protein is CASSVEREATQYF.

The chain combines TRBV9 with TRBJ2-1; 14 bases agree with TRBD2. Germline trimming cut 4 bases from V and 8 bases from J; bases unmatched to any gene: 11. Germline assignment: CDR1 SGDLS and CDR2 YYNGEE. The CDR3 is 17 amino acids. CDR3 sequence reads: CASSFPGTSGSRDEQFF. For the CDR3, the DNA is TGTGCCAGCAGCTTCCCGGGGACTAGCGGGAGCAGGGATGAGCAGTTCTTC.

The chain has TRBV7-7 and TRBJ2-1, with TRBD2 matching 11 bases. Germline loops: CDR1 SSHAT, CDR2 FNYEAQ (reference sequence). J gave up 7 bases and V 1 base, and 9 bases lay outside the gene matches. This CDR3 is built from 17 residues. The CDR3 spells CASSLGPIAGGPNEQFF. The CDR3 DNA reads TGTGCCAGCAGCTTAGGGCCCATAGCGGGAGGGCCAAATGAGCAGTTCTTC. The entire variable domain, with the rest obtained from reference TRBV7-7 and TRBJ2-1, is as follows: GAGVSQSPRYKVTKRGQDVTLRCDPISSHATLYWYQQALGQGPEFLTYFNYEAQPDKSGLPSDRFSAERPEGSISTLTIQRTEQRDSAMYRCASSLGPIAGGPNEQFFGPGTRLTVL.

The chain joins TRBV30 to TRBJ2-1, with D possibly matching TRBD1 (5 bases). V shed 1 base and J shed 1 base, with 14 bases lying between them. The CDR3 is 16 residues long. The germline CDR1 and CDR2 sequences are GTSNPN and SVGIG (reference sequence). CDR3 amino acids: CAWSGRGVNSYNEQFF. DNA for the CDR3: TGTGCCTGGAGTGGAAGGGGTGTAAATTCCTACAATGAGCAGTTCTTC.

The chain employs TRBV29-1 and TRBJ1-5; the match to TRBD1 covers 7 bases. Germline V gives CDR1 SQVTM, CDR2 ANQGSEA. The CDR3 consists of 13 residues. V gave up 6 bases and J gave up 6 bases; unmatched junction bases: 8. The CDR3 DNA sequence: TGCAGCGTACAGGGGAACGTCGGTCAGCCCCAGCATTTT. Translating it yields CSVQGNVGQPQHF.

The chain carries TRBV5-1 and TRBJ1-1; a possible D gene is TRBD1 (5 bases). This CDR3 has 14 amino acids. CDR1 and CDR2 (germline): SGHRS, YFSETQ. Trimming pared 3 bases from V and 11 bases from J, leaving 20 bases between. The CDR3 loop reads CASSWGTATGGAFF. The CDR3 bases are TGCGCCAGCAGCTGGGGGACGGCTACGGGTGGGGCTTTCTTT.

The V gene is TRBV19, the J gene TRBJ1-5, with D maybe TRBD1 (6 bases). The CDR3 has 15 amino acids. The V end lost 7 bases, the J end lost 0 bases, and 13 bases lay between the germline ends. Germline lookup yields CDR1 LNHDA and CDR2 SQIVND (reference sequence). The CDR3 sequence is CASIGGGLSNQPQHF. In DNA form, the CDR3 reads TGTGCCAGTATTGGGGGGGGGCTTAGCAATCAGCCCCAGCATTTT.

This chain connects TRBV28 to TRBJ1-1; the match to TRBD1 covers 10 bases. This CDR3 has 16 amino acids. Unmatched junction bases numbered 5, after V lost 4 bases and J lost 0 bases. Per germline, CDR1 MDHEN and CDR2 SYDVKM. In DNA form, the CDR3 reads TGTGCCAGCAGTTCCGGGACAGGGGCTCTGAACACTGAAGCTTTCTTT. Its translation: CASSSGTGALNTEAFF.

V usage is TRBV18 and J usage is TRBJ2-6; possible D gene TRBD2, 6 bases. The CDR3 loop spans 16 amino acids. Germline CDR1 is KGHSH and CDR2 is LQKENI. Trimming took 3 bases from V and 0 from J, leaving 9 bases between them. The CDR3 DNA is TGTGCCAGCTCACCGGGACTCCCCTCTGGGGCCAACGTCCTGACTTTC. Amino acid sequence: CASSPGLPSGANVLTF.

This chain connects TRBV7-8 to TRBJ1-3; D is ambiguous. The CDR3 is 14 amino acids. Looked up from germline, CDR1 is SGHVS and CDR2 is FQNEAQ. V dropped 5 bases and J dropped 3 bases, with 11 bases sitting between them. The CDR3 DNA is TGTGCCAGCAGCGCCGGCGTCGGTGGAAACACCATATATTTT. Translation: CASSAGVGGNTIYF.

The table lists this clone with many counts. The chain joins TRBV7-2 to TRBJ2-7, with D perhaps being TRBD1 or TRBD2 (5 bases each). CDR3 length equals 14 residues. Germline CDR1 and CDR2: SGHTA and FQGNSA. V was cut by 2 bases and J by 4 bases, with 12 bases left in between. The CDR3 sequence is CASSLLEGPYEQYF. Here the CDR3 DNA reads TGTGCCAGCAGCTTACTCGAGGGACCATACGAGCAGTACTTC.

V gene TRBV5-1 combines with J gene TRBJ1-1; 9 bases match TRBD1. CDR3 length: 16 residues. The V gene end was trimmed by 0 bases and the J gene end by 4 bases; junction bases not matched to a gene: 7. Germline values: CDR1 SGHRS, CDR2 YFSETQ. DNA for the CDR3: TGCGCCAGCAGCTTGGTGGGACAGGGCATAGGCACTGAAGCTTTCTTT. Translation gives CASSLVGQGIGTEAFF. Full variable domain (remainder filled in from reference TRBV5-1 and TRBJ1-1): KAGVTQTPRYLIKTRGQQVTLSCSPISGHRSVSWYQQTPGQGLQFLFEYFSETQRNKGNFPGRFSGRQFSNSRSEMNVSTLELGDSALYLCASSLVGQGIGTEAFFGQGTRLTVV.

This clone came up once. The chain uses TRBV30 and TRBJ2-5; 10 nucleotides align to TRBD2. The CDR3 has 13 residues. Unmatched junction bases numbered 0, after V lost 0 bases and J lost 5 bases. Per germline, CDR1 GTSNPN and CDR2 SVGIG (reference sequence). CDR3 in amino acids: CAWSVAGGETQYF. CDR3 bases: TGTGCCTGGAGTGTAGCGGGAGGGGAGACCCAGTACTTC.

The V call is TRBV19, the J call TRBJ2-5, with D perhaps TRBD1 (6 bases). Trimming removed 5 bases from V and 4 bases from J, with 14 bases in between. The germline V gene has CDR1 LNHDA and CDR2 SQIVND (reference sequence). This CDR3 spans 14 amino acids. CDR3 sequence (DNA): TGTGCCAGTAGTCTACGTGGGACATCAGAGACCCAGTACTTC. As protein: CASSLRGTSETQYF.

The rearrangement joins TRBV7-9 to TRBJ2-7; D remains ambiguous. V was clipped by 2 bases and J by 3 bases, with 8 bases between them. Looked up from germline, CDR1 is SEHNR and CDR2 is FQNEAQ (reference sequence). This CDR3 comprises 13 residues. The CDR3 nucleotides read TGTGCCAGCAGCTTAAACTCAAACTACGAGCAGTACTTC. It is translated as CASSLNSNYEQYF.

CDR3 nucleotides: TGTGCCAGCGGAGTAGCGATCCAGCCCTTTACCTACGAGCAGTACTTC. This codes for CASGVAIQPFTYEQYF. The chain carries TRBV27 and TRBJ2-7, with a possible D match to TRBD2 (5 bases). Trimming stripped 8 bases from V and 2 bases from J, with 22 bases between. The CDR3 spans 16 residues. Germline V lookup: CDR1 MNHEY, CDR2 SMNVEV (reference sequence).

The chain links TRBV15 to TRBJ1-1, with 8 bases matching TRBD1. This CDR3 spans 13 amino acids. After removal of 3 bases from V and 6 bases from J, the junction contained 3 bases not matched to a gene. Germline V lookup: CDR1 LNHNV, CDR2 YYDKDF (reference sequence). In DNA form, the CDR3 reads TGTGCCACCAGCAGGAGACAGGGGTCTGAAGCTTTCTTT. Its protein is CATSRRQGSEAFF. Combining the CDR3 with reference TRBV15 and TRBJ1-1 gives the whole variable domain DAMVIQNPRYQVTQFGKPVTLSCSQTLNHNVMYWYQQKSSQAPKLLFHYYDKDFNNEADTPDNFQSRRPNTSFCFLDIRSPGLGDTAMYLCATSRRQGSEAFFGQGTRLTVV.

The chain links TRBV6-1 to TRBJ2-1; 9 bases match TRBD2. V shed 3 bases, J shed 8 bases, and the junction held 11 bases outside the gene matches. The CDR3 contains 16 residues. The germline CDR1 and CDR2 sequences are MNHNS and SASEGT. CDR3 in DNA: TGTGCCAGCAGTGAGGGAGCTAGCGGGATAGTGTATGAGCAGTTCTTC. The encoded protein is CASSEGASGIVYEQFF.

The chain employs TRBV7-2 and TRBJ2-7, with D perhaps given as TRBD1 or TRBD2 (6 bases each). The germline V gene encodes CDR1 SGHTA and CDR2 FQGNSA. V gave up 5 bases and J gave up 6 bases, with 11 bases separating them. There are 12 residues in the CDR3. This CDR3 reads CASSRRGVEQYF. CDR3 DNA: TGTGCCAGCAGCCGAAGGGGGGTCGAGCAGTACTTC.

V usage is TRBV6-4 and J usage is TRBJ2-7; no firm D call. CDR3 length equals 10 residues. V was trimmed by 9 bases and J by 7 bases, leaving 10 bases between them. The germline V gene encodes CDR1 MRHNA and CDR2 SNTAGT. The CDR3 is CARRGREQYF. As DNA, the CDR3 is TGTGCCAGACGAGGTCGGGAGCAGTACTTC.

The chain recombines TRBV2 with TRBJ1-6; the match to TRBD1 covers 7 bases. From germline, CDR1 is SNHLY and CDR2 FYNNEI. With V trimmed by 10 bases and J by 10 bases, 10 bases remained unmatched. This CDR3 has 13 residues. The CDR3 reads CATRQGEESPLHF. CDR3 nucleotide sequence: TGTGCCACAAGGCAGGGGGAAGAATCACCCCTCCACTTT.

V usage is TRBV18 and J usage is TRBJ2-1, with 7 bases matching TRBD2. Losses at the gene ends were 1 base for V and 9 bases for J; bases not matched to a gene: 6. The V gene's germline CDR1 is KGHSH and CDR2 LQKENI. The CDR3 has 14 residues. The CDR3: CASSPRWGRAEQFF. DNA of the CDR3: TGTGCCAGCTCACCACGTTGGGGGAGGGCTGAGCAGTTCTTC.